Shown below are 5 T cell receptor beta chains from a single sample sequenced in a study of a mutant IDH1 vaccine in newly diagnosed glioma. TCRdb keeps only in-frame clones here, not all; method: immunoSEQ multiplex PCR. The sample holds about 38,000 clones; 80% to 95% are singletons and the top ten take about 20%. Stated time point: baseline, week 1 (first vaccination visit). Treatment meaning: pre-vaccination baseline after standard-of-care therapy. Sample: PBMCs, taken from a glioma patient treated with radiotherapy, temozolomide or both. The origin of the receptors is a man aged 18 to 35 with glioma.

V is TRBV10-3 and J is TRBJ1-6; 7 bases are shared with TRBD1. The germline CDR1 and CDR2 sequences are ENHRY and SYGVKD. This CDR3 is built from 15 residues. V shed 4 bases, J shed 5 bases, and the junction held 5 bases outside the gene matches. CDR3 in DNA: TGTGCCATCAGTGCAGGGGACAGAGATAATTCACCCCTCCACTTT. It yields the protein CAISAGDRDNSPLHF.

V gene TRBV27 combines with J gene TRBJ1-1, with TRBD1 matching over 7 bases. CDR3 length equals 13 residues. With V trimmed by 2 bases and J by 8 bases, 5 bases remained unmatched. Germline assignment: CDR1 MNHEY and CDR2 SMNVEV (reference sequence). The CDR3 coding sequence is TGTGCCAGCAGTTTAGAGGGGGCGGGGGAAGCTTTCTTT. It translates to CASSLEGAGEAFF.

The chain employs TRBV6-1 and TRBJ1-5; D is unclear. Germline V gene lookup returns CDR1 MNHNS and CDR2 SASEGT. Trimming cost V 1 base and J 5 bases, with 9 bases left between them. CDR3 length equals 14 residues. CDR3 in amino acids: CASSEGFGDQPQHF. Written as DNA, the CDR3 is TGTGCCAGCAGTGAAGGGTTCGGGGATCAGCCCCAGCATTTT.

The chain carries TRBV7-9 and TRBJ1-1; D unresolved. V was trimmed by 5 bases and J by 4 bases, leaving 14 bases between them. Per germline, CDR1 SEHNR and CDR2 FQNEAQ (reference sequence). The CDR3 runs to 14 residues. Written as DNA, the CDR3 is TGTGCCAGCAGCCAAGCTTACCCACCCACTGAAGCTTTCTTT. Residues: CASSQAYPPTEAFF. Filled out from reference TRBV7-9 and TRBJ1-1, the complete variable domain reads DTGVSQNPRHKITKRGQNVTFRCDPISEHNRLYWYRQTLGQGPEFLTYFQNEAQLEKSRLLSDRFSAERPKGSFSTLEIQRTEQGDSAMYLCASSQAYPPTEAFFGQGTRLTVV.

The V gene is TRBV6-6, the J gene TRBJ2-7, with 10 bases lining up with TRBD1. In germline, CDR1 is MNHNY, CDR2 SVGAGI (reference sequence). V lost 6 bases and J lost 6; bases outside the gene matches: 8. This CDR3 region has 14 residues. The CDR3 sequence: CASRPTGGSGEQYF. CDR3 sequence (DNA): TGTGCCAGCAGACCGACAGGGGGCTCGGGCGAGCAGTACTTC.